The rows below give T cell receptor beta chains drawn from one sample of a study of Graves' ophthalmopathy and Graves' hyperthyroidism. One entry per CDR3 protein results from TCRdb running MiXCR on the multiplex PCR reads. Among about 480,000 distinct CDR3 sequences listed, approximately 15% were seen once. The sequenced sample was blood. The source is a woman younger than 45 with Graves' ophthalmopathy. Both conserved end residues are part of each CDR3. The D gene is left open where the match is weak. Size is omitted from some rows. Given values are once, few, many or a class for expanded clones.

v_gene: TRBV20-1; abundance: many; d_gene: NA; j_gene: TRBJ2-7; CDR3aa: CSARKDRDYEQYF; CDR3nt: TGCAGTGCTAGGAAGGACAGAGACTACGAGCAGTACTTC
v_gene: TRBV6-5; abundance: many; d_gene: TRBD1; j_gene: TRBJ1-2; CDR3aa: CASSYSDRGLNGYTF; CDR3nt: TGTGCCAGCAGTTACTCGGACAGGGGGCTGAATGGCTACACCTTC
v_gene: TRBV2; abundance: many; d_gene: NA; j_gene: TRBJ2-7; CDR3aa: CASSEITFSYEQYF; CDR3nt: TGTGCCAGCAGTGAAATAACATTCTCCTACGAGCAGTACTTC
v_gene: TRBV29-1; abundance: few; d_gene: NA; j_gene: TRBJ1-2; CDR3aa: CSVEEQAYYGYTF; CDR3nt: TGCAGCGTTGAAGAACAGGCCTATTATGGCTACACCTTC
v_gene: TRBV2; abundance: many; d_gene: NA; j_gene: TRBJ2-2; CDR3aa: CASSGVRTGELFF; CDR3nt: TGTGCCAGCAGTGGGGTCAGAACCGGGGAGCTGTTTTTT
v_gene: TRBV19; abundance: many; d_gene: NA; j_gene: TRBJ1-2; CDR3aa: CASSKGNDYGYTF; CDR3nt: TGTGCCAGTAGTAAGGGGAATGACTATGGCTACACCTTC
v_gene: TRBV20-1; abundance: many; d_gene: NA; j_gene: TRBJ1-1; CDR3aa: CSAAGLGNTEAFF; CDR3nt: TGCAGTGCTGCGGGACTTGGGAACACTGAAGCTTTCTTT
v_gene: TRBV25-1; abundance: many; d_gene: NA; j_gene: TRBJ1-1; CDR3aa: CASNHTDPITGPHNMNTEAFF; CDR3nt: TGTGCCAGCAATCATACAGACCCAATTACAGGGCCTCACAATATGAACACTGAAGCTTTCTTT
v_gene: TRBV6-5; abundance: many; d_gene: TRBD1; j_gene: TRBJ1-6; CDR3aa: CASSYNGAGGALHF; CDR3nt: TGTGCCAGCAGTTACAACGGGGCAGGGGGGGCCCTCCACTTT
v_gene: TRBV19; abundance: many; d_gene: NA; j_gene: TRBJ1-2; CDR3aa: CASTTGTPGGGYTF; CDR3nt: TGTGCCAGTACCACCGGGACTCCCGGAGGGGGCTACACCTTC
v_gene: TRBV6-5; abundance: many; d_gene: NA; j_gene: TRBJ1-1; CDR3aa: CASSYGGSTNTEAFF; CDR3nt: TGTGCCAGCAGTTACGGGGGCTCGACGAACACTGAAGCTTTCTTT
v_gene: TRBV28; abundance: many; d_gene: NA; j_gene: TRBJ2-5; CDR3aa: CTSSPHREETQYF; CDR3nt: TGTACCAGCAGTCCCCACAGGGAGGAGACCCAGTACTTC
v_gene: TRBV4-1; abundance: NA; d_gene: NA; j_gene: TRBJ1-2; CDR3aa: CASSFTGSGANYGYTF; CDR3nt: TGCGCCAGCAGCTTCACAGGGTCGGGAGCTAACTATGGCTACACCTTC
v_gene: TRBV19; abundance: many; d_gene: NA; j_gene: TRBJ1-2; CDR3aa: CASSIRGRYDGYTF; CDR3nt: TGTGCCAGTAGTATCCGGGGGCGATATGATGGCTACACCTTC
v_gene: TRBV9; abundance: NA; d_gene: TRBD1; j_gene: TRBJ1-2; CDR3aa: CASSSGGGGYGYTF; CDR3nt: TGTGCCAGCAGCTCTGGAGGGGGCGGCTATGGCTACACCTTC
v_gene: TRBV6-2/TRBV6-3; abundance: many; d_gene: TRBD2; j_gene: TRBJ2-7; CDR3aa: CASSPSGSYEQYF; CDR3nt: TGTGCCAGCAGTCCTAGCGGGAGTTACGAGCAGTACTTC
v_gene: TRBV4-1; abundance: few; d_gene: TRBD2; j_gene: TRBJ2-5; CDR3aa: CASSQKDPSFTSGAKETQYF; CDR3nt: TGCGCCAGCAGCCAAAAAGATCCCTCATTCACTAGCGGGGCTAAAGAGACCCAGTACTTC
v_gene: TRBV3-1; abundance: NA; d_gene: NA; j_gene: TRBJ2-2; CDR3aa: CASTPLDSAFAGELFF; CDR3nt: TGTGCCAGCACCCCTTTAGACAGCGCCTTCGCCGGGGAGCTGTTTTTT
v_gene: TRBV14; abundance: few; d_gene: TRBD1; j_gene: TRBJ1-2; CDR3aa: CASSGRDRYGYTF; CDR3nt: TGTGCCAGCAGCGGCCGGGACAGATATGGCTACACCTTC
v_gene: TRBV12-3/TRBV12-4; abundance: few; d_gene: NA; j_gene: TRBJ1-3; CDR3aa: CASSGGRDSGNTIYF; CDR3nt: TGTGCCAGCAGTGGGGGACGGGACTCTGGAAACACCATATATTTT
v_gene: TRBV30; abundance: NA; d_gene: NA; j_gene: TRBJ2-7; CDR3aa: CAWSKGSAAGAGEQYF; CDR3nt: TGTGCCTGGAGTAAAGGATCGGCTGCAGGGGCGGGCGAGCAGTACTTC
v_gene: TRBV7-9; abundance: many; d_gene: NA; j_gene: TRBJ1-2; CDR3aa: CASSFTGKYGYTF; CDR3nt: TGTGCCAGCAGCTTCACAGGGAAATATGGCTACACCTTC
v_gene: TRBV7-2; abundance: many; d_gene: TRBD2; j_gene: TRBJ2-5; CDR3aa: CASSLAGTSEETQYF; CDR3nt: TGTGCCAGCAGCTTAGCGGGGACTAGCGAAGAGACCCAGTACTTC
v_gene: TRBV13; abundance: many; d_gene: NA; j_gene: TRBJ1-3; CDR3aa: CASSFLGELGNTIYF; CDR3nt: TGTGCCAGCAGCTTTCTGGGGGAACTTGGAAACACCATATATTTT
v_gene: TRBV30; abundance: many; d_gene: NA; j_gene: TRBJ1-2; CDR3aa: CAWSATPTGYGYTF; CDR3nt: TGTGCCTGGAGTGCCACCCCCACGGGCTATGGCTACACCTTC
v_gene: TRBV29-1; abundance: many; d_gene: NA; j_gene: TRBJ1-2; CDR3aa: CSVEGRLFFGYTF; CDR3nt: TGCAGCGTTGAAGGCCGGCTATTCTTTGGCTACACCTTC
v_gene: TRBV27; abundance: many; d_gene: NA; j_gene: TRBJ2-7; CDR3aa: CASSLLTRRKTNYEQYF; CDR3nt: TGTGCCAGCAGTTTATTAACCCGACGTAAGACAAACTACGAGCAGTACTTC
v_gene: TRBV11-2; abundance: many; d_gene: NA; j_gene: TRBJ2-7; CDR3aa: CASSWGGIEQYF; CDR3nt: TGTGCCAGCAGCTGGGGGGGCATCGAGCAGTACTTC
v_gene: TRBV27; abundance: many; d_gene: TRBD2; j_gene: TRBJ2-7; CDR3aa: CASSPLDLAGTVSYEQYF; CDR3nt: TGTGCCAGCAGTCCCCTAGATCTAGCGGGAACCGTCTCCTACGAGCAGTACTTC
v_gene: TRBV12-3/TRBV12-4; abundance: many; d_gene: NA; j_gene: TRBJ2-4; CDR3aa: CASSREGLAKNIQYF; CDR3nt: TGTGCCAGCAGCCGCGAGGGGCTAGCCAAAAACATTCAGTACTTC
v_gene: TRBV28; abundance: many; d_gene: NA; j_gene: TRBJ1-1; CDR3aa: CASSLLGAEAFF; CDR3nt: TGTGCCAGCAGTTTATTGGGGGCTGAAGCTTTCTTT
v_gene: TRBV20-1; abundance: NA; d_gene: NA; j_gene: TRBJ2-2; CDR3aa: CSATDNTGELFF; CDR3nt: TGCAGTGCTACAGACAACACCGGGGAGCTGTTTTTT
v_gene: TRBV12-3/TRBV12-4; abundance: many; d_gene: NA; j_gene: TRBJ2-5; CDR3aa: CASSPSEETQYF; CDR3nt: TGTGCCAGCAGTCCGTCCGAAGAGACCCAGTACTTC
v_gene: TRBV2; abundance: many; d_gene: TRBD1; j_gene: TRBJ2-7; CDR3aa: CARARGQGLPF; CDR3nt: TGTGCCCGAGCAAGGGGACAGGGGCTCCCCTTC
v_gene: TRBV28; abundance: NA; d_gene: TRBD1; j_gene: TRBJ1-2; CDR3aa: CASSLRGQGFTRGYTF; CDR3nt: TGTGCCAGCAGTTTACGGGGACAGGGCTTCACTAGGGGCTACACCTTC
v_gene: TRBV6-1; abundance: many; d_gene: NA; j_gene: TRBJ1-5; CDR3aa: CASSEVGLNQPQHF; CDR3nt: TGTGCCAGCAGTGAGGTGGGACTCAATCAGCCCCAGCATTTT
v_gene: TRBV6-2/TRBV6-3; abundance: few; d_gene: NA; j_gene: TRBJ1-2; CDR3aa: CASSHHRDYPTHYGYTF; CDR3nt: TGTGCCAGCAGCCACCACAGGGATTACCCGACTCACTATGGCTACACCTTC
v_gene: TRBV5-1; abundance: NA; d_gene: TRBD1; j_gene: TRBJ1-1; CDR3aa: CASSSTGVNTEAFF; CDR3nt: TGCGCCAGCAGCTCGACAGGGGTGAACACTGAAGCTTTCTTT
v_gene: TRBV4-1; abundance: many; d_gene: TRBD2; j_gene: TRBJ2-5; CDR3aa: CASSQWYGRGGETQYF; CDR3nt: TGCGCCAGCAGCCAATGGTACGGGAGGGGCGGAGAGACCCAGTACTTC
v_gene: TRBV6-1; abundance: many; d_gene: NA; j_gene: TRBJ2-7; CDR3aa: CASSVSSVEQYF; CDR3nt: TGTGCCAGCAGTGTAAGTAGTGTCGAGCAGTACTTC
v_gene: TRBV28; abundance: NA; d_gene: NA; j_gene: TRBJ1-5; CDR3aa: CASSLIPEEPQHF; CDR3nt: TGTGCCAGCAGTTTAATCCCTGAAGAGCCCCAGCATTTT
v_gene: TRBV27; abundance: NA; d_gene: NA; j_gene: TRBJ1-2; CDR3aa: CASSFAVTQGYTF; CDR3nt: TGTGCCAGCAGTTTCGCAGTTACCCAAGGCTACACCTTC